Listed below are T cell receptor beta chains from one sample, sequenced in a study of shared clonotypes between healthy human individuals. Using immunoSEQ multiplex PCR, the repertoire was profiled, and TCRdb retains in-frame clones only, with some absent. The sample has around 1,100,000 clones, 70% to 80% seen once. The specimen was memory CD4+ T cells from PBMCs. Receptors originate from a young man in good health. Some clones in this sample may be carry-over from other donors' samples. The CDR3 runs from the conserved cysteine through the conserved F or W. The D gene is left open where the match is weak. Expanded clones are given a class, and other clones once, few, many or no size at all.

>TRBJ1-2|TRBV6-5|-|-
CASSYDPNYGYTF
TGTGCCAGCAGTTACGACCCAAACTATGGCTACACCTTC
>TRBJ2-2|TRBV21-1|-|-
CASSRRSGTGYTGELFF
TGTGCCAGCAGCAGGCGATCCGGGACAGGATACACCGGGGAGCTGTTTTTT
>TRBJ1-1|TRBV5-1|-|-
CASSLHIQNTEAFF
TGCGCCAGCAGCCTACACATACAGAACACTGAAGCTTTCTTT
>TRBJ2-1|TRBV5-1|TRBD1|few
CASTLGSTGSNNEQFF
TGCGCCAGCACCCTTGGATCGACAGGGTCGAACAATGAGCAGTTCTTC
>TRBJ2-3|TRBV7-3|TRBD2|-
CASSPGTSGFTDTQYF
TGTGCCAGCAGCCCAGGGACTAGCGGCTTCACAGATACGCAGTATTTT
>TRBJ2-7|TRBV4-3|-|few
CASSLGREAHYEQYF
TGCGCCAGCAGCCTCGGACGGGAAGCTCACTACGAGCAGTACTTC
>TRBJ2-2|TRBV4-1|-|many
CASSQALLRGPGELFF
TGCGCCAGCAGCCAAGCGTTACTCCGGGGACCCGGGGAGCTGTTTTTT
>TRBJ2-2|TRBV28|TRBD2|-
CASSPAASGRRELFF
TGTGCCAGCAGTCCGGCGGCTAGCGGGAGGCGGGAGCTGTTTTTT
>TRBJ2-1|TRBV5-1|-|-
CASSEIAGISSGQFF
TGCGCCAGCAGCGAAATAGCAGGGATCTCGAGTGGGCAGTTCTTC
>TRBJ2-5|TRBV7-2|TRBD2|-
CASSPRLALGETQYF
TGTGCCAGCAGCCCTAGACTAGCGCTCGGGGAGACCCAGTACTTC
>TRBJ2-7|TRBV11-3|TRBD1|-
CASSLNGQGEQYF
TGTGCCAGCAGCTTAAACGGACAGGGTGAGCAGTACTTC
>TRBJ2-1|TRBV5-1|-|-
CASSPDAWQGMVNEQFF
TGCGCCAGCAGCCCGGATGCTTGGCAGGGGATGGTAAATGAGCAGTTCTTC
>TRBJ2-2|TRBV7-6|-|-
CASSLFGGELFF
TGTGCCAGCAGCTTATTCGGCGGGGAGCTGTTTTTT
>TRBJ2-7|TRBV7-2|-|-
CASSLDRVALEQYF
TGTGCCAGCAGCTTAGATCGGGTCGCGCTCGAGCAGTACTTC
>TRBJ1-3|TRBV7-2|-|-
CASSSRPGGGNTIYF
TGTGCCAGCAGCTCCCGACCGGGGGGAGGAAACACCATATATTTT
>TRBJ2-6|TRBV2|-|-
CASSEGVSGANVLTF
TGTGCCAGCAGTGAAGGGGTTTCTGGGGCCAACGTCCTGACTTTC
>TRBJ1-2|TRBV6-5|-|-
CASSPRTVYGYTF
TGTGCCAGCAGCCCAAGGACAGTCTATGGCTACACCTTC